These 13 T cell receptor beta chains originate from one sample sequenced in a study of T-cell memory formation after mild COVID-19 (dated by TCRdb to about 2021). The library was prepared using 5' RACE. The listed sequencing device is Illumina NovaSeq 6000. TCRdb reran the public reads through fastp at Q25 and MiXCR, keeping productive beta chains. Duplicate CDR3 protein sequences are folded into a single record with the most common DNA and genes. The sample includes 380,000 or so distinct CDR3 sequences, with roughly 13% observed a single time. The top ten clonotypes cover about 20% of the sample. Sequences were obtained from PBMCs or a T cell subset sorted from them (not recorded which). Receptor source: a man younger than 35 who had mild COVID-19 (a few samples of this study predate the infection). The sample titles of this study are shuffled in the database, so cell type and time point are left out; the donor was told from shared clones.

The V and J genes are TRBV24-1 and TRBJ1-1; tentatively, D is TRBD1 (6 bases). The germline V gene encodes CDR1 KGHDR and CDR2 SFDVKD. The germline V and J ends were trimmed by 7 bases and 2 bases, with 7 bases remaining between them. The CDR3 has 12 amino acids. CDR3 amino acids: CATRDSNTEAFF. CDR3 bases: TGTGCCACCAGGGACAGCAACACTGAAGCTTTCTTT.

The chain is built from TRBV5-1 and TRBJ2-3; D not certain. The CDR3 is made up of 14 amino acids. Germline V gives CDR1 SGHRS, CDR2 YFSETQ. Trimming cost V 0 bases and J 0 bases, with 5 bases left between them. The chain's CDR3 is CASSLDTSTDTQYF. CDR3 nucleotides: TGCGCCAGCAGCTTGGATACTAGCACAGATACGCAGTATTTT.

A word on this clonotype: The junction departs from the called germline gene at one end, perhaps through a read error. The J gene is TRBJ1-6, the V gene TRBV7-9, with TRBD1 identical over 8 bases. CDR1 is SEHNR and CDR2 is FQNEAQ in the germline V gene (reference sequence). The CDR3 totals 15 residues. The CDR3 DNA follows: TGTGCCAGCAGCACTGCAGGGGGCGACCTTTCAGCCCTCCACTTT. This gives the protein CASSTAGGDLSALHF.

The chain links TRBV6-2 or TRBV6-3 to TRBJ1-5, with 7 nucleotides matching TRBD1. Germline V lookup: CDR1 MNHEY, CDR2 SVGEGT. The CDR3 is 13 amino acids. V lost 6 bases and J lost 11; bases outside the gene matches: 10. The CDR3 coding sequence is TGTGCCAGCAGCACCGACAGGGTCCAGACCCAGCATTTT. Translating gives CASSTDRVQTQHF.

The table lists this clonotype with a few counts. The chain has TRBV19 and TRBJ1-1, with a tentative D call TRBD1 (5 bases). This CDR3 spans 16 amino acids. Germline CDR1 and CDR2: LNHDA and SQIVND (reference sequence). Trimming left V 6 bases short and J 7 bases short, with 24 bases between. Here the CDR3 DNA reads TGTGCCAGTAGGCCATGGGAGGGGTCCCAACGGATTGAAGCTTTCTTT. This sequence encodes CASRPWEGSQRIEAFF.

This clonotype turned up a few times. The J gene is TRBJ1-2, the V gene TRBV12-3 or TRBV12-4; D gene ambiguous. Deletions cut 3 bases from V and 3 bases from J, with 11 bases between. The CDR3 is made up of 14 amino acids. The CDR3 nucleotides read TGTGCCAGCAGTTTTCTCGGGCAGTACTATGGCTACACCTTC. Amino acids: CASSFLGQYYGYTF.

The sample holds a few counts of this clonotype. The chain has TRBV11-2 and TRBJ1-2, with D hard to call. CDR1 and CDR2 (germline): SGHAT, FQNNGV. The V gene lost 2 bases and the J gene lost 7 bases, with 11 bases spanning the gap. This CDR3 is 13 amino acids long. The CDR3: CASSLSRAGGYTF. The CDR3 bases are TGTGCCAGCAGCTTATCACGGGCGGGTGGCTACACCTTC.

Only a few counts were recorded for this clonotype. The gene calls are TRBV12-3 or TRBV12-4 and TRBJ2-1; TRBD1 matches at 7 bases. J gave up 0 bases and V 7 bases, and 6 bases lay outside the gene matches. The CDR3 is 15 residues long. CDR3 in DNA: TGTGCCAGCACCCCCCCAGGGGGCTCCTACAATGAGCAGTTCTTC. This codes for CASTPPGGSYNEQFF.

The chain employs TRBV6-2 or TRBV6-3 and TRBJ2-1; TRBD2 matches 15 bases. This CDR3 has 16 amino acids. Germline CDR1 and CDR2: MNHEY and SVGEGT. The V segment lost 5 bases and the J segment 8 bases; nucleotides outside the gene matches: 7. The DNA for the CDR3 is TGTGCCAGCAGTAGGACTAGCGGGGGGGCTGTAGATGAGCAGTTCTTC. Translation gives CASSRTSGGAVDEQFF.

The rearrangement links TRBV6-2 or TRBV6-3 to TRBJ2-1, with no clear D. This CDR3 has 13 residues. Trimming removed 7 bases at V and 4 bases at J, with 11 bases between. CDR1 and CDR2 (germline): MNHEY, SVGEGT. The CDR3 reads CASTVQNYNEQFF. The CDR3 nucleotides are TGTGCCAGCACGGTACAGAATTACAATGAGCAGTTCTTC.

The rearrangement uses TRBV20-1 and TRBJ2-1, with D perhaps given as TRBD1 or TRBD2 (5 bases each). Trimming took off 6 bases at V and 0 bases at J, with 21 bases between the two ends. The CDR3 runs 17 residues. The germline gives CDR1 DFQATT, CDR2 SNEGSKA (reference sequence). The CDR3 reads CSASGTDPISSYNEQFF. Here the CDR3 DNA reads TGCAGTGCCTCCGGGACGGATCCTATAAGCTCCTACAATGAGCAGTTCTTC.

J is TRBJ2-1 and V is TRBV11-1; TRBD2 matches 14 bases. Trimming at V came to 5 bases and at J to 4 bases, leaving 4 bases not matched to a gene. The V gene's germline CDR1 is SGHAT and CDR2 FQDESV (reference sequence). The CDR3 runs to 16 residues. CDR3 nucleotides: TGTGCCAGCAGCCGACGACTAGCGGGGGGGTACAATGAGCAGTTCTTC. Translation gives CASSRRLAGGYNEQFF.

This clonotype was observed a handful of times. The chain has TRBV3-1 and TRBJ2-3; a weak D match, TRBD2 (6 bases). Germline values: CDR1 LGHDT, CDR2 YNNKEL (reference sequence). The CDR3 length is 14 residues. Trimming took off 1 base at V and 6 bases at J, with 11 bases between the two ends. The CDR3 loop reads CASSQAAGQDTQYF. For the CDR3, the DNA is TGTGCCAGCAGCCAAGCGGCGGGGCAGGATACGCAGTATTTT.